This passage covers 26 T cell receptor beta chains from one sample sequenced in a study of beta chain features in type 1 diabetes. Every bit of the isolated RNA underwent reverse transcription, so sequencing read expressed TCRB transcripts. TCRdb keeps only in-frame clones here, not all; method: immunoSEQ multiplex PCR. The table shows hundreds of thousands of clones, with 10% to 15% occurring only once. The source material was naive CD4+ T cells from blood. These receptors all come from a man younger than 30 in good health.

CDR3 sequence: CSVPTGTPYNEQFF. The CDR3 DNA reads as TGCAGCGTTCCGACAGGGACCCCCTACAATGAGCAGTTCTTC. V usage is TRBV29-1 and J usage is TRBJ2-1; 7 nucleotides agree with TRBD1. The CDR3 runs 14 residues. The V and J ends lost 5 bases and 2 bases, in that order; junction bases with no gene match: 6. In germline, CDR1 is SQVTM, CDR2 ANQGSEA.

This chain uses TRBV27 with TRBJ2-7; 13 positions agree with TRBD2. This CDR3 contains 17 residues. CDR1 is MNHEY, CDR2 SMNVEV, per germline (reference sequence). The J segment lost 2 bases and the V segment lost 2 bases, leaving 6 bases of the junction unmatched. The CDR3 region is CASSLRLAGGAPYEQYF. The CDR3, as DNA: TGTGCCAGCAGTTTAAGACTAGCGGGAGGTGCCCCCTACGAGCAGTACTTC.

The chain couples TRBV11-2 to TRBJ1-1; 8 bases are shared with TRBD1. Germline trimming cut 2 bases from V and 1 base from J; bases unmatched to any gene: 6. The CDR3 sequence is 16 residues long. Germline V gene lookup returns CDR1 SGHAT and CDR2 FQNNGV. CDR3 in amino acids: CASSLLYRGANTEAFF. For the CDR3, the DNA is TGTGCCAGCAGCTTATTGTACAGGGGGGCGAACACTGAAGCTTTCTTT.

This clone has just a few counts. V is TRBV30 and J is TRBJ2-3, with D perhaps matching TRBD2 (6 bases). Trimming left V 1 base short and J 4 bases short, with 9 bases between. CDR3 length equals 13 residues. CDR1 GTSNPN and CDR2 SVGIG come from the germline V gene (reference sequence). In DNA, the CDR3 is TGTGCCTGGAGTGGGACGGGAGCAGATACGCAGTATTTT. Amino acid sequence: CAWSGTGADTQYF.

The table lists this clone with a few counts. This chain links TRBV5-1 with TRBJ1-2; D is uncertain. V was trimmed by 1 base and J by 7 bases, leaving 11 bases between them. The CDR3 is 13 amino acids. Germline CDR1 and CDR2: SGHRS and YFSETQ. The CDR3, as DNA: TGCGCCAGCAGCTTGCCTCGGGAGTCTGGCTACACCTTC. The encoded protein is CASSLPRESGYTF. Supplemented by reference TRBV5-1 and TRBJ1-2, the full variable domain reads KAGVTQTPRYLIKTRGQQVTLSCSPISGHRSVSWYQQTPGQGLQFLFEYFSETQRNKGNFPGRFSGRQFSNSRSEMNVSTLELGDSALYLCASSLPRESGYTFGSGTRLTVV.

For this clone: At one boundary the junction diverges from the germline segment, which might be a read error. V and J are TRBV7-2 and TRBJ2-7, with 7 bases aligning to TRBD2. The CDR3 length is 17 residues. Germline lookup yields CDR1 SGHTA and CDR2 FQGNSA. In DNA, the CDR3 is TGTGCCAGCAGCGTAGCATCGGGGAGGGGTCAAAGGTACGAGCAGTACTTC. It is translated as CASSVASGRGQRYEQYF.

This clone has more than one count but fewer than ten. The gene calls are TRBV28 and TRBJ2-7; 8 bases are a match to TRBD1. Unmatched junction bases numbered 5, after V lost 8 bases and J lost 2 bases. CDR1 and CDR2 (germline): MDHEN, SYDVKM. The CDR3 loop spans 13 amino acids. DNA for the CDR3: TGTGCCAGCCATCCGGGACAGGCCTACGAGCAGTACTTC. This sequence encodes CASHPGQAYEQYF.

The chain joins TRBV29-1 to TRBJ2-7, with TRBD2 matching over 8 bases. V lost 2 bases to trimming and J lost 0 bases; unmatched junction nucleotides: 9. The CDR3 has 16 amino acids. Germline CDR1 and CDR2: SQVTM and ANQGSEA. The CDR3 nucleotides read TGCAGCGTTGAAAAGCGGCTAGCGGGTTACTCCTACGAGCAGTACTTC. Amino acid sequence: CSVEKRLAGYSYEQYF.

The chain uses TRBV19 and TRBJ2-3, with D perhaps matching TRBD1 (6 bases). CDR3 length: 16 amino acids. Per germline, CDR1 LNHDA and CDR2 SQIVND (reference sequence). Trimming removed 6 bases at V and 0 bases at J, with 16 bases between. For the CDR3, the DNA is TGTGCCAGTAGCCCGCTGGGGGCCCTTAGCACAGATACGCAGTATTTT. Residues: CASSPLGALSTDTQYF.

This clone was picked up a small number of times. The genes are TRBV11-2 and TRBJ2-5, with D possibly TRBD1 on 6 matching bases. This CDR3 has 16 amino acids. V lost 5 bases and J lost 5, with 21 bases in between. CDR1 is SGHAT and CDR2 is FQNNGV in the germline V gene. The CDR3 DNA follows: TGTGCCAGCAGCCGACCGGGACAAGGGGTTGGGGAGACCCAGTACTTC. The encoded protein is CASSRPGQGVGETQYF. Full variable domain (outside the CDR3, taken from reference TRBV11-2 and TRBJ2-5): EAGVAQSPRYKIIEKRQSVAFWCNPISGHATLYWYQQILGQGPKLLIQFQNNGVVDDSQLPKDRFSAERLKGVDSTLKIQPAKLEDSAVYLCASSRPGQGVGETQYFGPGTRLLVL.

This clone was found once. The chain links TRBV29-1 to TRBJ2-3; 8 nucleotides align to TRBD1. The germline gives CDR1 SQVTM, CDR2 ANQGSEA. The V and J ends lost 7 bases and 2 bases, in that order; junction bases with no gene match: 8. The CDR3 spans 14 residues. The CDR3 loop is CSARQGTATDTQYF. CDR3 nucleotides: TGCAGCGCCAGACAGGGGACGGCCACAGATACGCAGTATTTT.

The V and J genes are TRBV9 and TRBJ2-3; no firm D call. The CDR3 totals 14 residues. Germline CDR1 is SGDLS and CDR2 is YYNGEE. Trimming removed 2 bases at V and 5 bases at J, with 12 bases between. The CDR3 sequence is CASSVAEYGDTQYF. The CDR3 nucleotides are TGTGCCAGCAGCGTTGCGGAGTACGGAGATACGCAGTATTTT.

This chain joins TRBV6-5 and TRBJ1-1; a weak D match, TRBD1 (6 bases). Germline lookup yields CDR1 MNHEY and CDR2 SVGAGI. V dropped 6 bases and J dropped 5 bases, with 16 bases sitting between them. The length of the CDR3 is 14 residues. In nucleotides, the CDR3 is TGTGCCAGCAGCTACGACAGGACGGGGACTGAAGCTTTCTTT. Its translation: CASSYDRTGTEAFF.

This clone was observed a few times. The chain links TRBV7-2 to TRBJ2-7, with D perhaps TRBD1 (6 bases). V lost 5 bases and J 7 bases, leaving 18 bases between the germline ends. Germline assignment: CDR1 SGHTA and CDR2 FQGNSA. The CDR3 runs 14 residues. CDR3 in DNA: TGTGCCAGCAGCACCGGGGCACAGGGCAGGGAGCAGTACTTC. Protein sequence: CASSTGAQGREQYF. Drawing the rest from reference TRBV7-2 and TRBJ2-7, the complete variable domain is GAGVSQSPSNKVTEKGKDVELRCDPISGHTALYWYRQSLGQGLEFLIYFQGNSAPDKSGLPSDRFSAERTGGSVSTLTIQRTQQEDSAVYLCASSTGAQGREQYFGPGTRLTVT.

The V gene is TRBV7-8, the J gene TRBJ2-2; D unclear. Trimming pared 4 bases from V and 6 bases from J, leaving 9 bases between. Germline CDR1 is SGHVS and CDR2 is FQNEAQ. The CDR3 runs 13 residues. CDR3 region: CASSSLFPGELFF. The DNA for the CDR3 is TGTGCCAGCAGCTCTCTCTTCCCCGGGGAGCTGTTTTTT.

This clone was detected only a few times. CDR3 in amino acids: CASSLGWETGELFF. The CDR3 nucleotides read TGTGCCAGCAGCCTAGGGTGGGAGACCGGGGAGCTGTTTTTT. This chain connects TRBV7-9 to TRBJ2-2; TRBD2 is a possible D gene (5 bases). Trimming shortened V by 5 bases and J by 5 bases, and 12 bases separated the two germline ends. The CDR3 contains 14 residues. The germline CDR1 and CDR2 sequences are SEHNR and FQNEAQ (reference sequence).

The chain is built from TRBV5-1 and TRBJ1-5, with TRBD1 identical over 8 bases. CDR1 and CDR2 from the germline V gene are SGHRS and YFSETQ. V trimming: 0 bases; J trimming: 6 bases; junction bases outside the gene matches: 8. CDR3 length equals 16 residues. The CDR3 coding sequence is TGCGCCAGCAGCTTGGGGGGACAGGATCACGGTCAGCCCCAGCATTTT. As protein: CASSLGGQDHGQPQHF.

V usage is TRBV7-3 and J usage is TRBJ2-1; weak D call: TRBD1 (6 bases). V lost 1 base and J lost 5, with 18 bases in between. The CDR3 runs 17 residues. Looked up from germline, CDR1 is SGHTA and CDR2 is FQGTGA. CDR3 DNA: TGTGCCAGCAGCTTAAAGCTCTCAAGGACAGCCAACAATGAGCAGTTCTTC. Residues: CASSLKLSRTANNEQFF.

CDR3 sequence: CAWSGGAGDEQFF. The CDR3 bases are TGTGCCTGGAGCGGCGGAGCGGGGGATGAGCAGTTCTTC. The genes are TRBV30 and TRBJ2-1; 8 bases are a match to TRBD2. Germline loops: CDR1 GTSNPN, CDR2 SVGIG (reference sequence). With V trimmed by 3 bases and J by 8 bases, 6 bases remained unmatched. CDR3 length: 13 residues.

This clone has a count of ten or more. V is TRBV30 and J is TRBJ2-1; D is unclear. This CDR3 contains 14 residues. CDR1 and CDR2 (germline): GTSNPN, SVGIG (reference sequence). Trimming cost V 4 bases and J 0 bases, with 10 bases left between them. CDR3 nucleotides: TGTGCCTGGACTCCAGCGTACTCCTACAATGAGCAGTTCTTC. Translated: CAWTPAYSYNEQFF.

V gene TRBV29-1 combines with J gene TRBJ1-1; maybe TRBD1 (5 bases). In germline, CDR1 is SQVTM, CDR2 ANQGSEA. V dropped 6 bases and J dropped 1 base, with 18 bases sitting between them. There are 15 residues in the CDR3. The CDR3 is CSVGGDSLANTEAFF. The CDR3 coding sequence is TGCAGCGTGGGGGGAGACAGTTTGGCGAACACTGAAGCTTTCTTT.

This clone has a handful of counts. The chain carries TRBV5-4 and TRBJ2-5; 9 bases align to TRBD1. Germline-derived CDR1 and CDR2 are SGHNT and YYREEE (reference sequence). This CDR3 has 14 amino acids. Trimming at V came to 2 bases and at J to 5 bases, leaving 4 bases not matched to a gene. CDR3: CASSFTGGRETQYF. DNA of the CDR3: TGTGCCAGCAGCTTTACAGGGGGCCGGGAGACCCAGTACTTC.

This chain uses TRBV29-1 with TRBJ2-7; D not certain. This CDR3 spans 11 amino acids. V was trimmed by 3 bases and J by 2 bases, leaving 5 bases between them. Looked up from germline, CDR1 is SQVTM and CDR2 is ANQGSEA. Here the CDR3 DNA reads TGCAGCGTTGATGAGGCCTACGAGCAGTACTTC. Translated: CSVDEAYEQYF.

Regarding this clone: Within the sample, other DNA sequences also encode this same CDR3. The chain employs TRBV9 and TRBJ2-1, with a possible D match to TRBD2 (5 bases). The CDR3 spans 12 residues. The V gene's germline CDR1 is SGDLS and CDR2 YYNGEE. V lost 0 bases and J 9 bases, leaving 7 bases between the germline ends. CDR3 loop: CASSVERGEQFF. The DNA for the CDR3 is TGTGCCAGCAGCGTAGAACGGGGTGAGCAGTTCTTC.

The chain joins TRBV27 to TRBJ2-5, with TRBD1 matching 7 bases. V trimming: 5 bases; J trimming: 3 bases; junction bases outside the gene matches: 9. Germline CDR1 is MNHEY and CDR2 is SMNVEV (reference sequence). The length of the CDR3 is 15 residues. DNA for the CDR3: TGTGCCAGCAGTCGTACAGGGGACCTTAAAGAGACCCAGTACTTC. Its protein is CASSRTGDLKETQYF.

This clone was detected a few times. The chain combines TRBV27 with TRBJ2-5; weak D call: TRBD1 (6 bases). Trimming left V 6 bases short and J 3 bases short, with 14 bases between. This CDR3 comprises 14 residues. The germline CDR1 and CDR2 sequences are MNHEY and SMNVEV (reference sequence). The CDR3 region has the DNA TGTGCCAGCAGGCAGCAGGGGCCGAAAGAGACCCAGTACTTC. Its translation: CASRQQGPKETQYF.